Described below is a single T cell receptor (beta chain) sequence and its context. This sample is drawn from a study of CXCR3-negative and CXCR3-positive naive CD8 T cells. The TRB libraries of cDNA were built by UMI-labeled 5' RACE. TCRdb reanalyzed the 5' RACE reads, giving one entry per CDR3 protein sequence and no DNA. The table for this sample gives over 80,000 distinct CDR3 sequences. CDR3 length equals 16 residues. Germline V lookup: CDR1 SQVTM, CDR2 ANQGSEA. V and J are TRBV29-1 and TRBJ2-7. Sequenced material: naive CXCR3- CD8+ T cells from blood. As to subset: CD45RO-CCR7+CD27+CD95- naive CD8+ T cells lacking CXCR3 (TNR3-). The sequence came from a human donor in good health. Some clones in this sample may be carry-over from other donors' samples. CDR3 amino acids: CSVEDLDAAQGSEQYF.